The count of the clone carrying this T cell receptor beta chain is one. The data were taken from a study of blood T cell repertoires in COVID-19. This CDR3 spans 16 amino acids. Per the germline V gene, CDR1 is SGDLS and CDR2 is YYNGEE. The germline V and J ends were trimmed by 3 bases and 0 bases, with 13 bases remaining between them. Clones were read by immunoSEQ multiplex PCR, and TCRdb kept only the in-frame ones, dropping some. The table shows some 150,000 clones, with roughly 90% occurring only once. This rearrangement joins TRBV9 to TRBJ1-3; D is undetermined. The sequenced sample was peripheral blood. The receptor was derived from a woman aged 45 to 65 with acute or convalescent COVID-19. CDR3 DNA sequence: TGTGCCAGCAGCGGTGGGCCCCCAACCTCTGGAAACACCATATATTTT. The encoded protein is CASSGGPPTSGNTIYF.